A selection of T cell receptor beta chains follows, all from one sample in a study of cytomegalovirus exposure and HLA in healthy donors. Sequenced by immunoSEQ multiplex PCR; TCRdb stores in-frame clones only, minus some. The table lists fewer than 40,000 clones, roughly 82% of them singletons. Sequencing was done on a sample of PBMCs. Source of these receptors: a woman between 18 and 30 years old in good health and CMV-seronegative. Both conserved end residues are part of each CDR3. A D gene is named only where the DNA matches it firmly. Clone size is shown for a subset of rows, as once, few, many or a class of expanded clone.

TRBD1 TRBJ2-2 few TRBV7-9 TGTGCCAGCAGCCCACAGGGGCTACCGTCCACCGGGGAGCTGTTTTTT CASSPQGLPSTGELFF
. TRBJ1-2 . TRBV18 TGTGCCAGCTCACCTCGGCAGGTCGCAGTTGTTAGCTATGGCTACACCTTC CASSPRQVAVVSYGYTF
TRBD2 TRBJ2-5 . TRBV7-7 TGTGCCAGCAGCTTAGTAGCGGGGGGGAGAGAGACCCAGTACTTC CASSLVAGGRETQYF
TRBD1 TRBJ2-1 once TRBV13 TGTGCCAGCAGCTTTGGTAGGGGGCTCAGTGAGCAGTTCTTC CASSFGRGLSEQFF
. TRBJ1-3 . TRBV15 TGTGCCACCAGCAGAGATCTGTCAGGGTCTGGAAACACCATATATTTT CATSRDLSGSGNTIYF
. TRBJ2-3 . TRBV4-1 TGCGCCAGCAGCCCTAGCCAAACCGGAGTTGATACGCAGTATTTT CASSPSQTGVDTQYF
TRBD1 TRBJ1-1 once TRBV5-5 TGTGCCAGCAGCCCGACAGGGGCCGGGAACACTGAAGCTTTCTTT CASSPTGAGNTEAFF
. TRBJ2-7 . TRBV27 TGTGCCAGCAGTTTATCGAACGGGGTCTCCTACGAGCAGTACTTC CASSLSNGVSYEQYF
TRBD1 TRBJ2-5 . TRBV25-1 TGTGCCAGCAGTGGTTCGGCGACAGGGGGCGCAAGTTGGGAGACCCAGTACTTC CASSGSATGGASWETQYF
. TRBJ1-1 . TRBV6-1 TGTGCCAGCAGTGAAGGAGATACGAACACTGAAGCTTTCTTT CASSEGDTNTEAFF
. TRBJ2-5 . TRBV5-1 TGCGCCAGCACCCCCAGGGATGGGGCCCAAGAGACCCAGTACTTC CASTPRDGAQETQYF
. TRBJ1-2 . TRBV7-9 TGTTCCAGCAGCTTAGAGGGGTTTGGCTACACCTTC CSSSLEGFGYTF
. TRBJ1-1 . TRBV6-7 TGTGCCAGTATAGGGAGGGGCGACACTGAAGCTTTCTTT CASIGRGDTEAFF
TRBD1 TRBJ1-1 . TRBV7-9 TGTGCCAGCAGCTTAGCGCTGGCAGGGGGCACTGAAGCTTTCTTT CASSLALAGGTEAFF
. TRBJ2-7 . TRBV19 TGTGCCAGTAGTACGGGCTTCCTGGGAGCCTACGAGCAGTACTTC CASSTGFLGAYEQYF
TRBD2 TRBJ2-1 . TRBV2 TGTGCCAGCTCGCTAGCGGACTACAATGAGCAGTTCTTC CASSLADYNEQFF
. TRBJ2-5 . TRBV18 TGTGCCAGTTGTCCTAGGGGGAGTTCTCAAGAGACCCAGTACTTC CASCPRGSSQETQYF
TRBD1 TRBJ1-4 . TRBV5-4 TGTGCCAGCAGCCCCGGGACAGGGAATGAAAAACTGTTTTTT CASSPGTGNEKLFF
TRBD2 TRBJ2-3 . TRBV6-1 TGTGCCAGCAGTGAAACTAGCGGGGGGGCAGATACGCAGTATTTT CASSETSGGADTQYF
. TRBJ2-3 once TRBV7-2 TGTGCCAGTTTCTCCTCCCTAATGCCAAATACGCAGTATTTT CASFSSLMPNTQYF
TRBD1 TRBJ1-1 . TRBV18 TGTGCCAGCTCACGGAGGGACAGGGGGGATTTGGCTGAAGCTTTCTTT CASSRRDRGDLAEAFF
. TRBJ2-7 . TRBV14 TGTGCCAGCAGCCTTTCGGGGGGACAAAGGCCCTACGAGCAGTACTTC CASSLSGGQRPYEQYF
TRBD2 TRBJ2-2 . TRBV7-9 TGTGCCAGCGGCTGGAGGGCGGGGGTCACCGGGGAGCTGTTTTTT CASGWRAGVTGELFF
. TRBJ1-1 . TRBV14 TGTGCCAGCAGCCAACCCCGTAGGCTGGGCGGGACTGAAGCTTTCTTT CASSQPRRLGGTEAFF
. TRBJ1-5 . TRBV18 TGTGCCAGCTCACCTCCCGGACTAGAGGGACAGCCCCAGCATTTT CASSPPGLEGQPQHF
TRBD1 TRBJ1-1 . TRBV6-1 TGTGCCAGCAGGGTTGACAGGGACCTTGAAGCTTTCTTT CASRVDRDLEAFF
. TRBJ1-5 . TRBV5-4 TGTGCCAGCAGCTTGGCGTTTAGCAATCAGCCCCAGCATTTT CASSLAFSNQPQHF
. TRBJ2-3 . TRBV6-5 TGTGCCAGCAGGCTGGCGGGCACAGATACGCAGTATTTT CASRLAGTDTQYF
TRBD2 TRBJ2-7 . TRBV28 TGTGCCAGCACTCTTCCGGGAGGATACGAGCAGTACTTC CASTLPGGYEQYF
TRBD1 TRBJ2-2 . TRBV7-8 TGTGCCAGCAGCCCCGGGACAGGGGTAGGAACCGGGGAGCTGTTTTTT CASSPGTGVGTGELFF
TRBD1 TRBJ1-3 . TRBV10-3 TGTGCCATCACCCCGGGACAGGGGACAAACACCATATATTTT CAITPGQGTNTIYF
TRBD1 TRBJ1-5 . TRBV7-2 TGTGCCAGCACCCTGGGGCAGGGGGCCGATCAGCCCCAGCATTTT CASTLGQGADQPQHF
. TRBJ2-7 . TRBV7-8 TGTGCCAGCACCCCGACAGGAACCTACGAGCAGTACTTC CASTPTGTYEQYF
TRBD1 TRBJ1-6 . TRBV7-3 TGTGCCAGCAGCGTACAGGGGAGGCTTAATTCACCCCTCCACTTT CASSVQGRLNSPLHF
TRBD2 TRBJ2-1 . TRBV4-1 TGCGCCAGCAGCCAATACGGGGGGGCCTACAATGAGCAGTTCTTC CASSQYGGAYNEQFF
. TRBJ2-7 . TRBV5-6 TGTGCCAGCAGCTTGCTTAGCTCCTACGAGCAGTACTTC CASSLLSSYEQYF
. TRBJ1-1 once TRBV6-1 TGTGCCAGCAGTCGCTCCGGGGTCACTGAAGCTTTCTTT CASSRSGVTEAFF